Shown below are 23 T cell receptor beta chains from a single sample sequenced in a study of regulatory T cells in long-lasting Graves disease. The time point here: newly diagnosed GD, antithyroid drugs for less than 3 months. The authors made the TCR library using RNA they extracted from PBMCs. Building the TCR beta libraries relied on iRepertoire HTBI primers, and CDR3 regions underwent Arm-PCR. TCRdb re-derived calls from the multiplex PCR reads in MiXCR, one entry per CDR3 protein. The table shows approximately 400,000 distinct CDR3 sequences, with under 15% occurring only once. Separately, the same data were catalogued under a study of T cells in Graves' hyperthyroidism and ophthalmopathy.

The sequencing used peripheral blood mononuclear cells (PBMCs), collected at new diagnosis, from a patient treated with antithyroid drugs. Source of these receptors: a woman under 40 with Graves disease.

This clonotype was recorded at least ten times. V is TRBV3-1 and J is TRBJ2-3; either TRBD1 or TRBD2 may fit D (6 bases each). There are 15 residues in the CDR3. Trimming took 4 bases from V and 4 from J, leaving 15 bases between them. Germline-derived CDR1 and CDR2 are LGHDT and YNNKEL (reference sequence). CDR3 DNA sequence: TGTGCCAGCAGCCCCCTATTCGGGGGCCCAGATACGCAGTATTTT. This encodes CASSPLFGGPDTQYF.

This clonotype has ten or more counts. This chain connects TRBV11-3 to TRBJ2-2; D unresolved. CDR3 length: 15 amino acids. The V end lost 0 bases, the J end lost 4 bases, and 9 bases lay between the germline ends. The germline V gene has CDR1 SGHNT and CDR2 YENEEA. CDR3 nucleotides: TGTGCCAGCAGCTTAGATTCACCGGGCACCGGGGAGCTGTTTTTT. This gives the protein CASSLDSPGTGELFF.

This clonotype appeared many times. This chain joins TRBV20-1 and TRBJ2-7; D is perhaps TRBD1 (5 bases). V lost 0 bases and J 0 bases, leaving 9 bases between the germline ends. Per the germline V gene, CDR1 is DFQATT and CDR2 is SNEGSKA (reference sequence). CDR3 length: 14 residues. Written as DNA, the CDR3 is TGCAGTGCTAGAGAGGGAAGGGGCTCCTACGAGCAGTACTTC. Its translation is CSAREGRGSYEQYF.

This clonotype was seen repeatedly, ten times or more. This chain connects TRBV20-1 to TRBJ2-7, with D hard to call. Trimming cost V 5 bases and J 5 bases, with 10 bases left between them. CDR1 DFQATT and CDR2 SNEGSKA come from the germline V gene (reference sequence). The CDR3 covers 11 residues. CDR3 amino acids: CSARGSDEQYF. The DNA of the CDR3 is TGCAGTGCTCGTGGATCCGACGAGCAGTACTTC.

This clonotype was picked up a small number of times. This chain uses TRBV30 with TRBJ1-1, with unresolved D. Germline V gene sequence: CDR1 GTSNPN, CDR2 SVGIG (reference sequence). Trimming took 0 bases from V and 3 from J, leaving 8 bases between them. This CDR3 is 13 amino acids long. The CDR3 DNA follows: TGTGCCTGGAGTGTACTGCTTTACACTGAAGCTTTCTTT. It is translated as CAWSVLLYTEAFF.

V is TRBV29-1 and J is TRBJ1-1; unclear D gene. V was trimmed by 4 bases and J by 5 bases, leaving 11 bases between them. The CDR3 consists of 12 residues. Germline-derived CDR1 and CDR2 are SQVTM and ANQGSEA. This CDR3 is CSVVGGRTEAFF. In nucleotides, the CDR3 is TGCAGCGTTGTGGGCGGTCGGACTGAAGCTTTCTTT.

This clonotype has a count of ten or more. The chain recombines TRBV20-1 with TRBJ1-2, with a possible D match to TRBD1 (6 bases). CDR1 and CDR2 (germline): DFQATT, SNEGSKA (reference sequence). V was shortened by 6 bases and J by 8 bases, with 10 bases between the two germline ends. The CDR3 is made up of 10 amino acids. The CDR3 is CSATGSGYTF. In DNA form, the CDR3 reads TGCAGTGCAACAGGGTCAGGCTACACCTTC.

This clonotype came up once. The chain uses TRBV9 and TRBJ2-7, with TRBD2 matching over 11 bases. The CDR3 length is 16 residues. After removal of 3 bases from V and 3 bases from J, the junction contained 8 bases not matched to a gene. The germline V gene has CDR1 SGDLS and CDR2 YYNGEE. Here the CDR3 reads CASSGPTSGSIYEQYF. As DNA, the CDR3 is TGTGCCAGCAGCGGACCTACTAGCGGGAGCATCTACGAGCAGTACTTC.

The sample holds many counts of this clonotype. This CDR3 reads CASSESPPWLAGGPSYEQYF. DNA of the CDR3: TGTGCCAGCAGCGAGAGTCCTCCTTGGCTAGCGGGAGGGCCGTCCTACGAGCAGTACTTC. This chain connects TRBV7-9 to TRBJ2-7, with 12 bases fitting TRBD2. Germline V CDR1 and CDR2: SEHNR, FQNEAQ (reference sequence). This CDR3 is built from 20 residues. V gave up 5 bases and J gave up 1 base; unmatched junction bases: 18.

This clonotype was seen repeatedly, ten times or more. V is TRBV20-1 and J is TRBJ2-7, with a tentative D call TRBD1 (5 bases). The V end was cut by 0 bases, the J end by 2 bases, with 11 bases between. Germline lookup yields CDR1 DFQATT and CDR2 SNEGSKA (reference sequence). The CDR3 runs 14 residues. The CDR3 loop is CSARDPQGAYEQYF. DNA for the CDR3: TGCAGTGCTAGAGATCCCCAGGGCGCCTACGAGCAGTACTTC.

The V call is TRBV2, the J call TRBJ1-1; possible D gene TRBD1, 6 bases. Germline V gene sequence: CDR1 SNHLY, CDR2 FYNNEI. CDR3 length: 16 residues. V lost 4 bases and J lost 0, with 15 bases in between. The CDR3 region has the DNA TGTGCCAGCAGTGTGTACCCGGACAGAATGAACACTGAAGCTTTCTTT. This codes for CASSVYPDRMNTEAFF.

At least ten counts were recorded for this clonotype. Its ends do not fully match the called genes, so a read error is possible. The V call is TRBV5-1, the J call TRBJ1-2; 8 bases are a match to TRBD1. Germline CDR1 SGHRS, CDR2 YFSETQ. CDR3 length: 13 residues. CDR3 sequence (DNA): TGTGCCAGCAGCTTGGGGACAGGAGATGGCTACACCTTC. It specifies CASSLGTGDGYTF.

There are many counts of this clonotype. V is TRBV9 and J is TRBJ2-3, with D uncertain. The CDR3 contains 14 residues. V was pared by 4 bases and J by 6 bases, with 15 bases between. From germline, CDR1 is SGDLS and CDR2 YYNGEE. The CDR3 region is CASSQDHAVDTQYF. The CDR3, as DNA: TGTGCCAGCAGCCAAGATCATGCGGTCGATACGCAGTATTTT.

The chain recombines TRBV27 with TRBJ1-5, with D perhaps matching TRBD1 (6 bases). The CDR3 contains 15 residues. Germline CDR1 is MNHEY and CDR2 is SMNVEV (reference sequence). V gave up 4 bases and J gave up 5 bases, with 15 bases separating them. The CDR3 DNA reads TGTGCCAGCAGTTCTCTGGGGGGCTTCGATCAGCCCCAGCATTTT. It specifies CASSSLGGFDQPQHF.

This clonotype was observed at least ten times. The gene calls are TRBV11-3 and TRBJ2-3; the D call may be TRBD1 or TRBD2 (5 bases each). Germline lookup yields CDR1 SGHNT and CDR2 YENEEA. Trimming shortened V by 0 bases and J by 7 bases, and 8 bases separated the two germline ends. There are 13 residues in the CDR3. The CDR3 nucleotides are TGTGCCAGCAGCTTAGATGGGACGAATACGCAGTATTTT. Translated, it gives CASSLDGTNTQYF.

This clonotype was observed at least ten times. The rearrangement uses TRBV12-3 or TRBV12-4 and TRBJ2-1; the match to TRBD2 covers 11 bases. The CDR3 extends over 18 amino acids. J lost 5 bases, V lost 5 bases, and 14 bases had no gene match. The CDR3 protein is CASSRRGLAGVFNNEQFF. The CDR3 nucleotides read TGTGCCAGCAGTCGAAGAGGACTAGCGGGTGTCTTTAACAATGAGCAGTTCTTC.

This clonotype was counted many times. The chain employs TRBV5-1 and TRBJ2-7; 9 positions match TRBD1. CDR1 SGHRS and CDR2 YFSETQ come from the germline V gene. V was pared by 3 bases and J by 7 bases, with 8 bases of the junction left unmatched. The CDR3 loop spans 14 amino acids. The CDR3 spells CASSSGQGLGEQYF. As DNA, the CDR3 is TGCGCCAGCAGCTCGGGACAGGGTCTGGGGGAGCAGTACTTC.

Only a few counts were recorded for this clonotype. V and J are TRBV5-1 and TRBJ2-7, with TRBD2 matching over 10 bases. Germline loops: CDR1 SGHRS, CDR2 YFSETQ. With V trimmed by 4 bases and J by 7 bases, 14 bases remained unmatched. The CDR3 covers 16 residues. The CDR3 sequence is CASSRWTSGREGEQYF. The CDR3 bases are TGCGCCAGCAGCCGCTGGACTAGCGGCAGGGAGGGAGAGCAGTACTTC.

The chain has TRBV20-1 and TRBJ2-2, with 13 bases lining up with TRBD2. The germline CDR1 and CDR2 sequences are DFQATT and SNEGSKA (reference sequence). The CDR3 runs 16 residues. V dropped 4 bases and J dropped 4; count of bases not matched to a gene: 6. CDR3 loop: CSAMGTSGIGTGELFF. CDR3 DNA: TGCAGTGCTATGGGGACTAGCGGGATCGGCACCGGGGAGCTGTTTTTT.

This clonotype was recorded a few times. The chain employs TRBV5-1 and TRBJ2-5, with 7 nucleotides matching TRBD1. Germline V gives CDR1 SGHRS, CDR2 YFSETQ. V gave up 3 bases and J gave up 5 bases; unmatched junction bases: 7. The CDR3 spans 14 residues. The CDR3 region has the DNA TGCGCCAGCAGCTACCGACAGGGTGGGGAGACCCAGTACTTC. Protein sequence: CASSYRQGGETQYF.

The table lists this clonotype with many counts. The chain couples TRBV19 to TRBJ2-7; 7 bases map to TRBD2. V lost 3 bases and J lost 2; bases outside the gene matches: 13. There are 17 residues in the CDR3. Looked up from germline, CDR1 is LNHDA and CDR2 is SQIVND (reference sequence). The CDR3 loop reads CASSIGFGGIRPYEQYF. As DNA, the CDR3 is TGTGCCAGTAGTATCGGGTTCGGGGGGATACGCCCCTACGAGCAGTACTTC.

This clonotype has ten or more counts. The chain uses TRBV6-1 and TRBJ1-1, with D hard to call. Looked up from germline, CDR1 is MNHNS and CDR2 is SASEGT. V lost 5 bases and J lost 6, with 16 bases in between. The CDR3 is 14 amino acids. The CDR3 loop is CASSPRAEFAEAFF. The CDR3 DNA follows: TGTGCCAGCAGTCCCCGGGCAGAGTTCGCTGAAGCTTTCTTT.

In this sample, this clonotype turned up many times. The chain employs TRBV9 and TRBJ1-1; no reliable D call. Germline loops: CDR1 SGDLS, CDR2 YYNGEE. There are 16 residues in the CDR3. V gave up 3 bases and J gave up 1 base, with 16 bases separating them. CDR3 nucleotide sequence: TGTGCCAGCAGCGCCTCTCCTCGGACTCAGAACACTGAAGCTTTCTTT. Amino acid sequence: CASSASPRTQNTEAFF.